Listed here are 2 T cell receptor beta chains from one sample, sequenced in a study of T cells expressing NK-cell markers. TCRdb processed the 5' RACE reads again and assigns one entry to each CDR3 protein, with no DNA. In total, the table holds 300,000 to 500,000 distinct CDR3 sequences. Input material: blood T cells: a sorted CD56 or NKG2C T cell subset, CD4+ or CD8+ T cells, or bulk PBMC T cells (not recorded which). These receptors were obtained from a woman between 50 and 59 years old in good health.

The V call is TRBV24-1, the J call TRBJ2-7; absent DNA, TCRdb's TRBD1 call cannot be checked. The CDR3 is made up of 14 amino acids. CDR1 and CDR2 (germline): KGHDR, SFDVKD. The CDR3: CATSDGGQSYEQYF.

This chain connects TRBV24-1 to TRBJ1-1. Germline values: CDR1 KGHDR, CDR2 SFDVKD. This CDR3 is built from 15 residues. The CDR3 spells CATSDGGNMNTEAFF.